Described below is a single T cell receptor beta chain sequence and its context. Method: immunoSEQ multiplex PCR; TCRdb's copy keeps in-frame clones and lacks some. The table shows roughly 15,000 clones, with under 90% occurring only once. The data were taken from a study of technical replicates of blood from several donors. Germline CDR1 reads SNHLY; CDR2 reads FYNNEI. V was pared by 7 bases and J by 6 bases, with 15 bases between. The CDR3 consists of 13 residues. The rearrangement uses TRBV2 and TRBJ1-1, with no clear D. The receptor's source is a human donor in good health. Some clones in this sample may be carry-over from other donors' samples. Sequencing used PBMCs. CDR3 in DNA: TGTGCCAGCACGGTTAATCTAAGCGCTGAAGCTTTCTTT. Its translation: CASTVNLSAEAFF. Variable domain in full (rest from reference TRBV2 and TRBJ1-1): EPEVTQTPSHQVTQMGQEVILRCVPISNHLYFYWYRQILGQKVEFLVSFYNNEISEKSEIFDDQFSVERPDGSNFTLKIRSTKLEDSAMYFCASTVNLSAEAFFGQGTRLTVV.